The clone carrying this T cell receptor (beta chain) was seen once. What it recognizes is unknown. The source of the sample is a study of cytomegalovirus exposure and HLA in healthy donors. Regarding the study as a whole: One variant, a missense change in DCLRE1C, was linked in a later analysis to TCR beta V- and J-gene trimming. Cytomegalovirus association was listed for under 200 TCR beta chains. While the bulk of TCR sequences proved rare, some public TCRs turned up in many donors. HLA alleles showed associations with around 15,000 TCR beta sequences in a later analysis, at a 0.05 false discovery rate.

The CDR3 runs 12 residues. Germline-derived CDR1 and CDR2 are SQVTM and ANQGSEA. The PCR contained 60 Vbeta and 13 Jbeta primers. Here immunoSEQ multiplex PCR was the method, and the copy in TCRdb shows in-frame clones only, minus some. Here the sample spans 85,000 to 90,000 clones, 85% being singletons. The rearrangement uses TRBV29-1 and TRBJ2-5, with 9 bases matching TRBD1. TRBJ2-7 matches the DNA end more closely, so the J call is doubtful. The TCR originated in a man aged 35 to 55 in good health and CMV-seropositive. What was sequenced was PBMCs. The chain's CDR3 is CSVEGQGNEQYF. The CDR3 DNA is TGCAGCGTTGAGGGACAGGGTAACGAGCAGTACTTC.